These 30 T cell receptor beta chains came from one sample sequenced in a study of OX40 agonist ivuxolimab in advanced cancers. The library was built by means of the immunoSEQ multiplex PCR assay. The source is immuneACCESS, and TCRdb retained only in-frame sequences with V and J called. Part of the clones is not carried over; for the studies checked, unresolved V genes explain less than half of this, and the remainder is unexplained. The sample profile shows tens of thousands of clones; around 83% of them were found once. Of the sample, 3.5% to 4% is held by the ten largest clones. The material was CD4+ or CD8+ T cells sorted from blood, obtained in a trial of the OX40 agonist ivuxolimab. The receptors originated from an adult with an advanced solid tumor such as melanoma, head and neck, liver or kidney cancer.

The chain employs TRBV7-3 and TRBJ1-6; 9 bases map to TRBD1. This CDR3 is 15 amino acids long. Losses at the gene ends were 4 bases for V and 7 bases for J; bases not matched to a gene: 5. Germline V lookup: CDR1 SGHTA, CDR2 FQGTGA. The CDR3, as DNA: TGTGCCAGCAGCTACCGGGACAGGGACAATTCACCCCTCCACTTT. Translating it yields CASSYRDRDNSPLHF.

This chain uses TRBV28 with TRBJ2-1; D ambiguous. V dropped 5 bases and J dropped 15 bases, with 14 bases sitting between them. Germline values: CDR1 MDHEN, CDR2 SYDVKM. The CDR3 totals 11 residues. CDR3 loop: CASSPRQDRFF. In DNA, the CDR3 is TGTGCCAGCAGTCCCCGACAAGATCGGTTCTTC.

The CDR3 nucleotides read TGTGCCAGCAGCTCTGGGACGTCGGGCTCCTACAATGAGCAGTTCTTC. This gives the protein CASSSGTSGSYNEQFF. The chain is built from TRBV13 and TRBJ2-1; D is possibly TRBD1 or TRBD2 (5 bases each). V was clipped by 4 bases and J by 0 bases, with 13 bases between them. This CDR3 region has 16 residues. In germline, CDR1 is PRHDT, CDR2 FYEKMQ (reference sequence). Full variable domain (remainder filled in from reference TRBV13 and TRBJ2-1): AAGVIQSPRHLIKEKRETATLKCYPIPRHDTVYWYQQGPGQDPQFLISFYEKMQSDKGSIPDRFSAQQFSDYHSELNMSSLELGDSALYFCASSSGTSGSYNEQFFGPGTRLTVL.

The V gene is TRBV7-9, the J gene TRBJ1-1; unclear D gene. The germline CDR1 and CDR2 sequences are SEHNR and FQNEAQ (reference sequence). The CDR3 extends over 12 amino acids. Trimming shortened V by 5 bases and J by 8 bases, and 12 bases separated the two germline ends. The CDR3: CASSLITGEAFF. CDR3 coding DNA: TGTGCCAGCAGCCTCATCACTGGAGAAGCTTTCTTT.

The CDR3 bases are TGTGCCAGCAGTGCCGGCCTGGGACCCTATGGCTACACCTTC. This sequence encodes CASSAGLGPYGYTF. The gene calls are TRBV6-1 and TRBJ1-2; perhaps TRBD1 as D (5 bases). The V and J ends lost 4 bases and 4 bases respectively, with 13 bases between them. Germline CDR1 and CDR2: MNHNS and SASEGT. The CDR3 length is 14 residues.

DNA for the CDR3: TGTGCCAGCAGCTTATCCTGGGGTTACTACGAGCAGTACTTC. It codes for CASSLSWGYYEQYF. This chain links TRBV7-9 with TRBJ2-7; D is uncertain. V was pared by 2 bases and J by 3 bases, with 11 bases between. The germline V gene encodes CDR1 SEHNR and CDR2 FQNEAQ (reference sequence). The CDR3 totals 14 residues.

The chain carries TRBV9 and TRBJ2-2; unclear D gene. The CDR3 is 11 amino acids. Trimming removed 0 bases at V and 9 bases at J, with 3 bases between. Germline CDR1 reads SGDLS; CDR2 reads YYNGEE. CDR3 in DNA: TGTGCCAGCAGCGTAGACCGGGAGCTGTTTTTT. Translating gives CASSVDRELFF.

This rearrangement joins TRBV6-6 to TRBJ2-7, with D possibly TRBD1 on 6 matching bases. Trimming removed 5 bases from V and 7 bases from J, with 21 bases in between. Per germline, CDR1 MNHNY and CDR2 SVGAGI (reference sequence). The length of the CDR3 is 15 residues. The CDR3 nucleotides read TGTGCCAGCAGTGGCCGGGACCAGGGGACCAGGGAGCAGTACTTC. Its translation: CASSGRDQGTREQYF.

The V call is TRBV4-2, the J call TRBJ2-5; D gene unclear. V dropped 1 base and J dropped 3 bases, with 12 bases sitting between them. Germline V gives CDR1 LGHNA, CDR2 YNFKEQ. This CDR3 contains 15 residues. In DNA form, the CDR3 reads TGTGCCAGCAGCCAAGCGGGTCCCGAGAAAGAGACCCAGTACTTC. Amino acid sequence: CASSQAGPEKETQYF.

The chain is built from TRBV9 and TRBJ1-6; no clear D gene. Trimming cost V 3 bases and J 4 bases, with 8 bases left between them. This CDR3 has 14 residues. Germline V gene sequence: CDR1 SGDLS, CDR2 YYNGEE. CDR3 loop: CASSALYYNSPLHF. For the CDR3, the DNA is TGTGCCAGCAGCGCCCTTTATTATAATTCACCCCTCCACTTT.

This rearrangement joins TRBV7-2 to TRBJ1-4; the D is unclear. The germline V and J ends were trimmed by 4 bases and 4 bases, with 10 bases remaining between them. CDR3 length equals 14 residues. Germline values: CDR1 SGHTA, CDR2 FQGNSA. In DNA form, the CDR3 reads TGTGCCAGCAGCTACGAATTCGGTAATGAAAAACTGTTTTTT. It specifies CASSYEFGNEKLFF.

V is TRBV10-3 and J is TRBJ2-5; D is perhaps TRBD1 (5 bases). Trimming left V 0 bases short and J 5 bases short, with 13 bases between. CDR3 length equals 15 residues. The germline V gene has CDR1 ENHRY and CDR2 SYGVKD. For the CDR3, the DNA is TGTGCCATCAGTGAGTCCTGGCCGAAGGGGGAGACCCAGTACTTC. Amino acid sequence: CAISESWPKGETQYF.

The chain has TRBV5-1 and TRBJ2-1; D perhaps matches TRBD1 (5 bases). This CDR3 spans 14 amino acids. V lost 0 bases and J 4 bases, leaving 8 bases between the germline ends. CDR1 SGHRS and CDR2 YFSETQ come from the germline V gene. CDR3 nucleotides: TGCGCCAGCAGCTTGGGACAGCAGTACAATGAGCAGTTCTTC. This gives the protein CASSLGQQYNEQFF.

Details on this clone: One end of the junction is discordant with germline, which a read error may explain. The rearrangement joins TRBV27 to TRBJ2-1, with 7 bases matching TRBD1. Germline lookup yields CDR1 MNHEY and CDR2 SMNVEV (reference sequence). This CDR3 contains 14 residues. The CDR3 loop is CASSAQGHYTEQFF. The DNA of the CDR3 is TGTGCCAGCAGTGCACAGGGGCACTACACTGAGCAGTTCTTC.

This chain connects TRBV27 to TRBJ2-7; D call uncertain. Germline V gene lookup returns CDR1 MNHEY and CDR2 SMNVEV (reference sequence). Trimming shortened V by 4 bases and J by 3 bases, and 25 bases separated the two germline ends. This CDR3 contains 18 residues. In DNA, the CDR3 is TGTGCCAGCAGTTCAAACCCTGGATCCCTTGGAAGGTACTACGAGCAGTACTTC. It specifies CASSSNPGSLGRYYEQYF.

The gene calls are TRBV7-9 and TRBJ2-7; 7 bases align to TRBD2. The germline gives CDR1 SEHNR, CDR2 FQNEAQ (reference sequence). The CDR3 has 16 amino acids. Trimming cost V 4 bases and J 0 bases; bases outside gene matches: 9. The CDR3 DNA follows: TGTGCCAGCAGCTATTGGGGGGGTCAACTCTCCTACGAGCAGTACTTC. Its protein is CASSYWGGQLSYEQYF.

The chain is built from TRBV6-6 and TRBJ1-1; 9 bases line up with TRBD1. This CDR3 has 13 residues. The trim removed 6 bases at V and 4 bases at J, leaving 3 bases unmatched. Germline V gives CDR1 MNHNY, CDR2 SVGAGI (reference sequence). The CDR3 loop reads CASRGTGFTEAFF. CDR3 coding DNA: TGTGCCAGCAGAGGGACAGGGTTCACTGAAGCTTTCTTT.

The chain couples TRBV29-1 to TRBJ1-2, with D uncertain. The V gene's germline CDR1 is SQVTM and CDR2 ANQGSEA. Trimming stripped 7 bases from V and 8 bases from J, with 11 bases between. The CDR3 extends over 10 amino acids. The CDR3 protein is CSALGYGYTF. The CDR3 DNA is TGCAGCGCACTTGGGTACGGCTACACCTTC. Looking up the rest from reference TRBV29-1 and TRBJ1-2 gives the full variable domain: SAVISQKPSRDICQRGTSLTIQCQVDSQVTMMFWYRQQPGQSLTLIATANQGSEATYESGFVIDKFPISRPNLTFSTLTVSNMSPEDSSIYLCSALGYGYTFGSGTRLTVV.

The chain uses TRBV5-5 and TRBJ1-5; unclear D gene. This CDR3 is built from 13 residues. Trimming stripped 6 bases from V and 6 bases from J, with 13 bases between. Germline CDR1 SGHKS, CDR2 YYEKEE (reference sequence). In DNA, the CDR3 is TGTGCCAGCACCTGGACCGGTGGTCAGCCCCAGCATTTT. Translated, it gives CASTWTGGQPQHF.

The CDR3 nucleotides are TGTGCCAGCAGTGACGAAGTCAATCAGCCCCAGCATTTT. Translation: CASSDEVNQPQHF. The rearrangement links TRBV6-4 to TRBJ1-5; D remains unclear. This CDR3 contains 13 residues. CDR1 is MRHNA, CDR2 SNTAGT, per germline. V lost 2 bases and J 3 bases, leaving 5 bases between the germline ends.

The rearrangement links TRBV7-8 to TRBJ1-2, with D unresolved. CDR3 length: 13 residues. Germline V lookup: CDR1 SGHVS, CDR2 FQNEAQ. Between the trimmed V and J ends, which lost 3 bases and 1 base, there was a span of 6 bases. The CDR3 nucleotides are TGTGCCAGCAGCTTCCGACGTAACTATGGCTACACCTTC. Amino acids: CASSFRRNYGYTF.

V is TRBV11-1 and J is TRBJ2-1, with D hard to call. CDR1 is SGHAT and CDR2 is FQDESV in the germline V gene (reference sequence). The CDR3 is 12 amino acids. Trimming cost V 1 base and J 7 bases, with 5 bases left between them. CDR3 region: CASSLETNEQFF. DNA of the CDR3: TGTGCCAGCAGCTTAGAAACAAATGAGCAGTTCTTC.

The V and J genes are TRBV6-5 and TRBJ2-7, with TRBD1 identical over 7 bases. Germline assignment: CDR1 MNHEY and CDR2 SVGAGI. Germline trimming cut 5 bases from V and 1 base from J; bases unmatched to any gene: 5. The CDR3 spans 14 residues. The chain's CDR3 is CASSRRDSSYEQYF. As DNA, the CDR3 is TGTGCCAGCAGTCGACGGGACAGTTCCTACGAGCAGTACTTC.

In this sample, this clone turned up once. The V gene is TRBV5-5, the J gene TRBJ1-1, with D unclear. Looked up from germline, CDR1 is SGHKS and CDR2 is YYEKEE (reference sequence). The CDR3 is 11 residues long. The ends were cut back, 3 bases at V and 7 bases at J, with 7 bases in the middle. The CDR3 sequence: CASSSSYEAFF. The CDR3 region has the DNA TGTGCCAGCAGCTCATCCTATGAAGCTTTCTTT.

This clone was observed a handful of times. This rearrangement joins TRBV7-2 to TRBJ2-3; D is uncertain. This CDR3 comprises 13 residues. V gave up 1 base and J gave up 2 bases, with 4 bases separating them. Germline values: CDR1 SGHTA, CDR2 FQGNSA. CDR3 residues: CASSLDNTDTQYF. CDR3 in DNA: TGTGCCAGCAGCTTAGATAACACAGATACGCAGTATTTT.

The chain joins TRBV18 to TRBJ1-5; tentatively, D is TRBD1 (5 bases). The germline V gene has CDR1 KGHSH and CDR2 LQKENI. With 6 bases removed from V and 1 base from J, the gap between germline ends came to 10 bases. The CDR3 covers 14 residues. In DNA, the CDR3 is TGTGCCAGCTCGCAGGGAGAAAGCAATCAGCCCCAGCATTTT. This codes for CASSQGESNQPQHF.

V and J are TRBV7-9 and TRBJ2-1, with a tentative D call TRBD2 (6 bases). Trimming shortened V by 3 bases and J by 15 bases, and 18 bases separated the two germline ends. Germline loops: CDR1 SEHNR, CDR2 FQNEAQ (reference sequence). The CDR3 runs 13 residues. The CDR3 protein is CASSFGGTDHGFF. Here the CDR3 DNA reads TGTGCCAGCAGCTTTGGCGGGACCGACCATGGGTTCTTC.

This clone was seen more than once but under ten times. The CDR3 protein is CASRDRFNQPQHF. DNA of the CDR3: TGTGCCAGTCGGGACAGGTTCAATCAGCCCCAGCATTTT. This rearrangement joins TRBV19 to TRBJ1-5; 8 bases line up with TRBD1. Germline V CDR1 and CDR2: LNHDA, SQIVND (reference sequence). The CDR3 consists of 13 residues. The ends lost 8 bases at V and 3 bases at J; junction bases unmatched: 3.

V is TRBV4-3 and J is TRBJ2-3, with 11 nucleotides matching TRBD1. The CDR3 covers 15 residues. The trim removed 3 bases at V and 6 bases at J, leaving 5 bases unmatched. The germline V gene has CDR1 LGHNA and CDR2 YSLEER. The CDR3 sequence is CASSHGQGAADTQYF. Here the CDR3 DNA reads TGCGCCAGCAGCCACGGACAGGGGGCAGCTGATACGCAGTATTTT.

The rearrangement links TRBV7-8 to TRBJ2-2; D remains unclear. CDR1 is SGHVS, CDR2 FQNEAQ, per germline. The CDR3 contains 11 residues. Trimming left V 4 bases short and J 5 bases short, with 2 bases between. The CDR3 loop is CASSWTGELFF. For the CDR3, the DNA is TGTGCCAGCAGCTGGACCGGGGAGCTGTTTTTT.